This T cell receptor (beta chain) originates from a study of Ad26.COV2.S vaccination and SARS-CoV-2 variants. General study results and limits: Reports say spike-specific CD8+ and CD4+ T cell responses covered substantial breadth after vaccination. Vaccine recipients had higher spike-specific TCR breadth than placebo recipients.

TCRdb's copy holds only in-frame clones and misses some; the assay was immunoSEQ multiplex PCR. The sample records approximately 240,000 clones, 88% being singletons. Worth noting for this clone: Its antigen is currently unknown.

Unmatched junction bases numbered 2, after V lost 1 base and J lost 2 bases. The germline CDR1 and CDR2 sequences are SGHTA and FQGTGA. The CDR3 runs 15 residues. Treatment noted: around 19 received Ad26.COV2.S at low or high dose, single or two shots; 5 received placebo; per-sample allocation not given. Specimen acquisition occurred on day 63 following the initial vaccine or placebo injection. An adult of 18-55 years in Boston served as donor. The chain links TRBV7-3 to TRBJ2-1; 7 bases are a match to TRBD1. The sample here was peripheral blood, taken in a trial of Ad26.COV2.S vaccine versus placebo. This receptor was identified in a person aged 18-65 years who received the Ad26.COV2.S COVID-19 vaccine or a placebo. CDR3 DNA: TGTGCCAGCAGCTTAAATACAGGGGCCTACAATGAGCAGTTCTTC. As protein: CASSLNTGAYNEQFF.